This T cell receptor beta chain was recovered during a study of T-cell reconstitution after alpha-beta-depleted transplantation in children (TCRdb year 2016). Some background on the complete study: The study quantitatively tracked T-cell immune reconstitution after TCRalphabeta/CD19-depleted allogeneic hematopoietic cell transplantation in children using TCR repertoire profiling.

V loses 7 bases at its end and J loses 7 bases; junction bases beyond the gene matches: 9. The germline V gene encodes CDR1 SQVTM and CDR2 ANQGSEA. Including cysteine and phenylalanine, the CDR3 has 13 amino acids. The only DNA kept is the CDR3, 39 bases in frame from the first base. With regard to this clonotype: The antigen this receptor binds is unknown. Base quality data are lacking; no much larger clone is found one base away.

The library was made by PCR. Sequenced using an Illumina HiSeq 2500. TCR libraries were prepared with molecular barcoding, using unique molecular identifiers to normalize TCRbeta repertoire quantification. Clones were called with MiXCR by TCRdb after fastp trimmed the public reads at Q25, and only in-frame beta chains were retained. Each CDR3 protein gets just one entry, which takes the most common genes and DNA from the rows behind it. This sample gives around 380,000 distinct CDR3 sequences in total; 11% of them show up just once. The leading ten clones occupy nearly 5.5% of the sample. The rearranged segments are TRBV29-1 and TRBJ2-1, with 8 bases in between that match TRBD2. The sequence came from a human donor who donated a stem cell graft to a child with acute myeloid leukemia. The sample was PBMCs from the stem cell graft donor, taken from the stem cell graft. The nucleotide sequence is TGCAGCGGCGAGCGGGGGCCCCTGAATGAGCAGTTCTTC. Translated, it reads CSGERGPLNEQFF.